The sequence of this TCR beta chain was determined in a study of identical twins. TCRdb called the 5' RACE reads again in MiXCR, with one record for every CDR3 protein. The sample lists some 500,000 distinct CDR3 sequences; roughly a fifth were seen once. Per the germline V gene, CDR1 is KGHDR and CDR2 is SFDVKD. Losses at the gene ends were 4 bases for V and 5 bases for J; bases not matched to a gene: 5. This CDR3 is built from 15 residues. These data also featured in a second study, about T cells expressing NK-cell markers.

Sequenced sample: CD4+ T cells sorted from blood. V gene TRBV24-1 combines with J gene TRBJ2-5, with 11 bases lining up with TRBD1. This TCR came from a woman aged 18-29 years in good health. The CDR3 is CATSEGQGAQETQYF. CDR3 nucleotide sequence: TGTGCCACCAGTGAAGGACAGGGGGCACAGGAGACCCAGTACTTC.